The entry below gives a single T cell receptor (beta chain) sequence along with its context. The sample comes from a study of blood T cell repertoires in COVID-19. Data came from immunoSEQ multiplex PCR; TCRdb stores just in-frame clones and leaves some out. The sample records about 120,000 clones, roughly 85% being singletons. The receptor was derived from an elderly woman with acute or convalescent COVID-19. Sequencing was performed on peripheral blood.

The CDR3 region is CASSSSQGDTQYF. CDR3 sequence (DNA): TGTGCCAGCAGCTCCTCCCAGGGGGATACGCAGTATTTT. The rearrangement joins TRBV9 to TRBJ2-3, with D possibly being TRBD1 (6 bases). Trimming removed 4 bases from V and 6 bases from J, with 12 bases in between. The CDR3 length is 13 residues. Germline loops: CDR1 SGDLS, CDR2 YYNGEE.